The entry below describes one T cell receptor beta chain. These data belong to a study of cytotoxic CD8 clonotypes in ibrutinib-treated CLL. As for the study in general: Partial response occurred in some 25 patients and complete response in 2; at median approximately 70 months, approximately 14 remained remitted and roughly twelve progressed. Timing of response sample collection was a median around 12 months after treatment start, with a range of 6 to 36.

Libraries were prepared by immunoSEQ multiplex PCR; TCRdb keeps only in-frame clonotypes and omits some of them. The sample lists about 140,000 clones; around 84% were seen once. With V trimmed by 4 bases and J by 2 bases, 6 bases remained unmatched. CDR1 is KGHSH and CDR2 is LQKENI in the germline V gene. The CDR3 is 15 residues long. This specimen was PBMCs, taken after 36 months of ibrutinib treatment. The TCR sequence derives from a human donor with chronic lymphocytic leukemia. V usage is TRBV18 and J usage is TRBJ2-7, with 9 nucleotides matching TRBD2. The CDR3 reads CASSQGAGGTYEQYF. The CDR3 DNA is TGTGCCAGCTCACAAGGGGCGGGAGGGACCTACGAGCAGTACTTC.